A selection of T cell receptor beta chains follows, all from one sample in a study of regulatory T cells in long-lasting Graves disease. TCRdb reprocessed the multiplex PCR reads with MiXCR, giving one entry per CDR3 protein. The table lists 400,000 to 500,000 distinct CDR3 sequences, about 15% of them singletons, with roughly 10% in the top ten. This sample was also put to use in a study of T cells in Graves' hyperthyroidism and ophthalmopathy.

Material: peripheral blood mononuclear cells (PBMCs), obtained at new diagnosis, from a patient treated with antithyroid drugs. Receptors originate from a woman aged 25 to 39 with Graves disease. CDR3s leave out the opening cysteine and the closing phenylalanine or tryptophan.

TRBV12-3/TRBV12-4,TRBJ1-5,ASNGAGPQH
TRBV13,TRBJ1-4,ASSPGQGSEKLF
TRBV10-3,TRBJ2-2,AISVWGARDTGELF
TRBV3-1,TRBJ2-7,ASSQVGREQY
TRBV25-1,TRBJ1-4,ASSELGLEKLF
TRBV14,TRBJ2-2,ASSQDLGFGELF
TRBV12-3/TRBV12-4,TRBJ1-4,ASSLRAPNEKLF
TRBV2,TRBJ2-2,ASRLLLNTGELF
TRBV11-2,TRBJ2-1,ASSPFRDFLF
TRBV5-6,TRBJ2-5,ASSLDEETQY
TRBV28,TRBJ1-5,ASNEYGQSSNQPQH
TRBV25-1,TRBJ2-2,ASTWTGGGTGELF
TRBV10-2,TRBJ2-7,ASRGQGSSYEQY
TRBV12-3/TRBV12-4,TRBJ1-1,ASSSRKNTEAF
TRBV3-1,TRBJ2-1,ASSPRDRVNEQF
TRBV28,TRBJ1-5,ASSSQGFQPQH
TRBV6-1,TRBJ1-1,ASHSETATNTEAF
TRBV4-1,TRBJ1-1,ASSQGRFREFPNTEAF
TRBV12-3/TRBV12-4,TRBJ1-1,ASSSHDRLGLAF
TRBV6-2/TRBV6-3,TRBJ2-1,ASRKLNEQF
TRBV7-2,TRBJ1-2,ASSLFGVLYGYT
TRBV11-2,TRBJ1-5,ASSPDGDRNQPQH
TRBV28,TRBJ1-1,ASSLQGRAEAF
TRBV27,TRBJ1-2,ASSLTTPGQGAIYT
TRBV29-1,TRBJ2-7,SVKPGQGAYEQY
TRBV6-1,TRBJ2-7,ASRRDRVMYEQY
TRBV28,TRBJ2-3,ASREGRVRGTDTQY
TRBV4-1,TRBJ1-6,ASSTPRAVGSPLH
TRBV7-8,TRBJ2-5,ASSLEQGYYETQY
TRBV27,-,ASSLNPYGEQF
TRBV19,TRBJ1-5,ASSIPTGTYSNQPQH
TRBV6-1,TRBJ1-1,ASSQPGVQTEAF
TRBV12-3/TRBV12-4,TRBJ2-3,ASSSPSRSTFTDTQY
TRBV2,TRBJ2-2,ASTRQGAAGELF
TRBV27,TRBJ2-7,ASGYGTSGYEQY
TRBV6-1,TRBJ2-7,ASGGIYYEQY
TRBV6-2/TRBV6-3,TRBJ2-2,ASSPLAGSTGELF
TRBV6-7,TRBJ1-1,ASSEPQAPTEAF
TRBV27,TRBJ2-3,ASSPVRDSPGDTQY
TRBV20-1,TRBJ2-1,SAAGGRAAYNEQF
TRBV4-3,TRBJ1-6,ASSQDPDRPFNSPLH
TRBV7-9,TRBJ2-3,ASSRRLAGGGRDTQY
TRBV28,TRBJ2-7,ASSWAPGLATYEQY
TRBV18,TRBJ2-3,ASSLTPGTDTQY
TRBV7-2,TRBJ2-7,ASSLSLPGQTLTTTSYEQY
TRBV24-1,TRBJ2-3,ATSDTRGRSTDTQY
TRBV11-2,TRBJ2-7,ASSFLGAGGTHSYEQY
TRBV7-2,TRBJ1-6,ASSLAGLQRGPHSPLH
TRBV29-1,TRBJ2-7,SVKGEYEQY
TRBV5-4,TRBJ1-5,ASMLGGAGQPQH
TRBV27,TRBJ1-4,ASSFRGTLEKLF